This T cell receptor (beta chain) was captured by sequencing in a study of blood T cell repertoires in COVID-19. Background on the study: The origin of the acute and convalescent COVID-19 samples was the United States, Italy and Spain. In each case, the material was cDNA or gDNA derived from T cells, B-cell-depleted T cells, or PBMCs.

In the original analysis: Reference gene primer amplification gave nucleated cell count estimates. TCRdb's copy holds only in-frame clones and misses some; the assay was immunoSEQ multiplex PCR. The V and J calls and clone size were taken over from that table, and D and trimming were inferred from the DNA. The data contain 170,000 or so clones, approximately 86% of them singletons. This clone has only one observation. The CDR3 spans 16 residues. The gene calls are TRBV21-1 and TRBJ1-1; the table's D call, TRBD1, was not checked against the DNA. TRBV21-1 is labeled a pseudogene. Sequences were obtained from peripheral blood. The clonotype originates from a man aged 35 to 55 with active or convalescent COVID-19. CDR3 amino acids: CASSSGSRQLNTEAFF. In DNA, the CDR3 is TGTGCCAGCAGCTCCGGGTCAAGACAGCTGAACACTGAAGCTTTCTTT.